Below are 24 T cell receptor beta chains sequenced from a single sample in a study of shared clonotypes between healthy human individuals. Some clones are missing from TCRdb's copy, which holds only in-frame ones; the method was immunoSEQ multiplex PCR. The table records about 480,000 clones, 75% to 80% of them present only once. The material sequenced was PBMCs. The receptors were sampled from a woman in her thirties or forties in good health. Some clones in this sample may be carry-over from other donors' samples.

J is TRBJ2-6 and V is TRBV27; 11 nucleotides agree with TRBD1. This CDR3 is built from 18 residues. Germline V gene lookup returns CDR1 MNHEY and CDR2 SMNVEV (reference sequence). The J segment lost 2 bases and the V segment lost 2 bases, leaving 5 bases of the junction unmatched. The DNA for the CDR3 is TGTGCCAGCAGTTTACGGAGGGACAGGGGGACTGGGGCCAACGTCCTGACTTTC. It specifies CASSLRRDRGTGANVLTF.

This clone was found a few times. V and J are TRBV4-2 and TRBJ2-2; D is unresolved. V was trimmed by 4 bases and J by 2 bases, leaving 14 bases between them. The CDR3 is 16 amino acids. Per the germline V gene, CDR1 is LGHNA and CDR2 is YNFKEQ. The CDR3 DNA reads as TGTGCCAGCAGCCTCGGACGTCTCACCAACACCGGGGAGCTGTTTTTT. Amino acids: CASSLGRLTNTGELFF.

The V call is TRBV7-2, the J call TRBJ2-2; D tentatively fits TRBD1 or TRBD2 (5 bases each). The ends were cut back, 5 bases at V and 2 bases at J, with 12 bases in the middle. CDR3 length: 15 residues. Germline V gene data show CDR1 as SGHTA and CDR2 as FQGNSA. The DNA of the CDR3 is TGTGCCAGCAGCCAAACCGGGACCAACACCGGGGAGCTGTTTTTT. As protein: CASSQTGTNTGELFF. The whole variable domain, filled in from reference TRBV7-2 and TRBJ2-2, reads GAGVSQSPSNKVTEKGKDVELRCDPISGHTALYWYRQSLGQGLEFLIYFQGNSAPDKSGLPSDRFSAERTGGSVSTLTIQRTQQEDSAVYLCASSQTGTNTGELFFGEGSRLTVL.

The table lists this clone with a few counts. The chain is built from TRBV7-3 and TRBJ2-7, with D tentatively TRBD1 or TRBD2 (5 bases each). CDR1 and CDR2 (germline): SGHTA, FQGTGA. The CDR3 is 13 amino acids. Trimming removed 2 bases at V and 4 bases at J, with 9 bases between. This chain's CDR3 is CASSLGTPYEQYF. The DNA for the CDR3 is TGTGCCAGCAGCTTAGGGACGCCTTACGAGCAGTACTTC. Full variable domain (remainder filled in from reference TRBV7-3 and TRBJ2-7): GAGVSQTPSNKVTEKGKYVELRCDPISGHTALYWYRQSLGQGPEFLIYFQGTGAADDSGLPNDRFFAVRPEGSVSTLKIQRTERGDSAVYLCASSLGTPYEQYFGPGTRLTVT.

The chain couples TRBV4-1 to TRBJ1-1; a possible D gene is TRBD1 (6 bases). The length of the CDR3 is 17 residues. Trimming took off 1 base at V and 0 bases at J, with 15 bases between the two ends. CDR1 and CDR2 (germline): MGHRA, YSYEKL. The CDR3 protein is CASSQVGFWDMNTEAFF. The CDR3 coding sequence is TGCGCCAGCAGCCAAGTAGGTTTCTGGGACATGAACACTGAAGCTTTCTTT.

This clone was recorded once. The chain couples TRBV7-9 to TRBJ2-1, with 9 bases matching TRBD2. Germline CDR1 and CDR2: SEHNR and FQNEAQ (reference sequence). CDR3 length equals 16 residues. V lost 5 bases, J lost 5 bases, and 10 bases stayed unmatched. As DNA, the CDR3 is TGTGCCAGCAGCACGGCGGGGGGACTAGCCGACAATGAGCAGTTCTTC. Translating gives CASSTAGGLADNEQFF.

The V call is TRBV7-2, the J call TRBJ1-3, with unresolved D. This CDR3 comprises 13 residues. CDR1 is SGHTA and CDR2 is FQGNSA in the germline V gene. V lost 0 bases and J 7 bases, leaving 7 bases between the germline ends. The CDR3 here is CASSLAMGNTIYF. The CDR3 region has the DNA TGTGCCAGCAGCTTAGCGATGGGGAACACCATATATTTT.

This clone appeared many times. The chain has TRBV28 and TRBJ1-3, with TRBD1 matching 7 bases. J lost 4 bases, V lost 2 bases, and 8 bases had no gene match. This CDR3 has 16 residues. Germline V gene data show CDR1 as MDHEN and CDR2 as SYDVKM. This CDR3 is CASSLSGSGGGNTIYF. The CDR3 bases are TGTGCCAGCAGTTTAAGCGGGTCAGGGGGAGGAAACACCATATATTTT.

The chain has TRBV9 and TRBJ2-3; 7 nucleotides align to TRBD1. Per germline, CDR1 SGDLS and CDR2 YYNGEE. The CDR3 contains 15 residues. Trimming took 4 bases from V and 2 from J; bases not matched to a gene: 7. Written as DNA, the CDR3 is TGTGCCAGCAGCTCTTGGACAGGAGACACAGATACGCAGTATTTT. Protein: CASSSWTGDTDTQYF.

This sequence joins TRBV6-1 and TRBJ2-1; D gene ambiguous. Per germline, CDR1 MNHNS and CDR2 SASEGT. Trimming took off 7 bases at V and 5 bases at J, with 12 bases between the two ends. The CDR3 runs to 13 residues. The CDR3 DNA sequence: TGTGCCAGCATAGGGAAGTGGGACAATGAGCAGTTCTTC. Translation: CASIGKWDNEQFF.

V is TRBV7-2 and J is TRBJ1-5; D is unresolved. Germline V CDR1 and CDR2: SGHTA, FQGNSA. V lost 1 base, J lost 2 bases, and 12 bases lay in between. The CDR3 contains 16 residues. The CDR3 spells CASSLEYSSGNQPQHF. DNA for the CDR3: TGTGCCAGCAGCTTAGAATACAGTTCGGGCAATCAGCCCCAGCATTTT.

The genes are TRBV5-8 and TRBJ1-1, with 8 bases fitting TRBD1. The trim removed 2 bases at V and 3 bases at J, leaving 6 bases unmatched. Germline assignment: CDR1 SGHTS and CDR2 YDEGEE. The CDR3 is 15 residues long. As DNA, the CDR3 is TGTGCCAGCAGCTTTGGCAGGGGGCTTTACACTGAAGCTTTCTTT. Protein: CASSFGRGLYTEAFF.

J is TRBJ2-2 and V is TRBV5-1, with 8 bases matching TRBD2. V lost 0 bases, J lost 0 bases, and 4 bases stayed unmatched. The CDR3 is 17 residues long. Germline V gene lookup returns CDR1 SGHRS and CDR2 YFSETQ. This CDR3 reads CASSLAAAGANTGELFF. CDR3 sequence (DNA): TGCGCCAGCAGCTTGGCCGCAGCGGGAGCGAACACCGGGGAGCTGTTTTTT.

CDR3 residues: CASSFSRALFVTQYF. The CDR3 coding sequence is TGTGCCAGCAGTTTTTCCCGAGCCCTTTTCGTTACGCAGTATTTT. The chain has TRBV28 and TRBJ2-3; D gene uncertain. V gave up 3 bases and J gave up 8 bases, with 18 bases separating them. The length of the CDR3 is 15 residues. Germline CDR1 reads MDHEN; CDR2 reads SYDVKM. The whole variable domain, remainder taken from reference TRBV28 and TRBJ2-3, is DVKVTQSSRYLVKRTGEKVFLECVQDMDHENMFWYRQDPGLGLRLIYFSYDVKMKEKGDIPEGYSVSREKKERFSLILESASTNQTSMYLCASSFSRALFVTQYFGPGTRLTVL.

CDR3 DNA sequence: TGTGCCAGCACCCCAGGGAGGGCGAACACCGGGGAGCTGTTTTTT. Residues: CASTPGRANTGELFF. The chain joins TRBV7-2 to TRBJ2-2; 7 bases map to TRBD2. The CDR3 sequence is 15 residues long. After removal of 7 bases from V and 0 bases from J, the junction contained 5 bases not matched to a gene. Germline assignment: CDR1 SGHTA and CDR2 FQGNSA.

This sequence joins TRBV15 and TRBJ1-2; no reliable D call. Per the germline V gene, CDR1 is LNHNV and CDR2 is YYDKDF (reference sequence). V was shortened by 5 bases and J by 4 bases, with 17 bases between the two germline ends. This CDR3 contains 15 residues. The CDR3: CATSPRLTGGYGYTF. The CDR3 coding sequence is TGTGCCACCAGCCCCCGGTTGACGGGTGGCTATGGCTACACCTTC.

The V and J genes are TRBV10-2 and TRBJ1-6, with D maybe TRBD1 (5 bases). The length of the CDR3 is 14 residues. The germline V gene encodes CDR1 WSHSY and CDR2 SAAADI. V lost 0 bases and J lost 6, with 6 bases in between. The CDR3 region is CASSESTANSPLHF. The CDR3, as DNA: TGCGCCAGCAGTGAGTCGACAGCTAATTCACCCCTCCACTTT.

This chain links TRBV19 with TRBJ1-1; D gene uncertain. V was shortened by 4 bases and J by 7 bases, with 13 bases between the two germline ends. Looked up from germline, CDR1 is LNHDA and CDR2 is SQIVND (reference sequence). CDR3 length equals 13 residues. This chain's CDR3 is CASSTLAGIEAFF. CDR3 nucleotide sequence: TGTGCCAGTAGTACCCTCGCCGGGATTGAAGCTTTCTTT.

The table lists this clone with a few counts. The chain carries TRBV11-2 and TRBJ2-7, with 7 bases matching TRBD1. The CDR3 runs 15 residues. From germline, CDR1 is SGHAT and CDR2 FQNNGV. V lost 5 bases, J lost 7 bases, and 14 bases stayed unmatched. The CDR3 spells CASSGRQGGLWEQYF. The CDR3, as DNA: TGTGCCAGCAGCGGACGACAGGGCGGCCTTTGGGAGCAGTACTTC. The full variable domain, in which reference TRBV11-2 and TRBJ2-7 provide the parts outside the CDR3, is EAGVAQSPRYKIIEKRQSVAFWCNPISGHATLYWYQQILGQGPKLLIQFQNNGVVDDSQLPKDRFSAERLKGVDSTLKIQPAKLEDSAVYLCASSGRQGGLWEQYFGPGTRLTVT.

The chain carries TRBV25-1 and TRBJ2-3, with D maybe TRBD2 (6 bases). The germline V gene has CDR1 MGHDK and CDR2 SYGVNS. The V end was cut by 7 bases, the J end by 1 base, with 15 bases between. The CDR3 runs 15 residues. In DNA, the CDR3 is TGTGCCAGCAAAGGGACTGCCGCGGGCACAGATACGCAGTATTTT. This sequence encodes CASKGTAAGTDTQYF.

V gene TRBV7-8 combines with J gene TRBJ2-7; weak D call: TRBD2 (6 bases). CDR1 SGHVS and CDR2 FQNEAQ come from the germline V gene. The CDR3 is 13 amino acids. V lost 7 bases and J lost 4, with 14 bases in between. CDR3 region: CASMEGLLYEQYF. The CDR3, as DNA: TGTGCCAGCATGGAGGGATTGTTATACGAGCAGTACTTC.

This clone was observed at least ten times. This CDR3 reads CASSHPGTGLYEQYF. For the CDR3, the DNA is TGCGCCAGCAGCCACCCCGGGACAGGGCTCTACGAGCAGTACTTC. The chain is built from TRBV4-1 and TRBJ2-7, with 9 bases aligning to TRBD1. CDR3 length: 15 amino acids. V lost 3 bases and J lost 3; bases outside the gene matches: 6. In germline, CDR1 is MGHRA, CDR2 YSYEKL.

The gene calls are TRBV5-1 and TRBJ2-4; 14 bases are shared with TRBD2. CDR3 length: 19 residues. V was clipped by 2 bases and J by 3 bases; unmatched bases: 10. The germline gives CDR1 SGHRS, CDR2 YFSETQ. The CDR3 DNA is TGCGCCAGCAGCTTCGGACTAGCGGGAGGCCGGGTGGGCAAAAACATTCAGTACTTC. It codes for CASSFGLAGGRVGKNIQYF.

The chain uses TRBV5-1 and TRBJ2-7; D unclear. Germline V gene sequence: CDR1 SGHRS, CDR2 YFSETQ. This CDR3 contains 15 residues. Trimming took 2 bases from V and 6 from J, leaving 18 bases between them. The chain's CDR3 is CASSFRGLEGREQYF. The DNA of the CDR3 is TGCGCCAGCAGCTTTAGAGGTCTCGAAGGTCGCGAGCAGTACTTC.